These T cell receptor beta chains were read from a single sample in a study of identical twins. TCRdb re-derived calls from the 5' RACE reads in MiXCR, one entry per CDR3 protein. Of hundreds of thousands of distinct CDR3 sequences listed, roughly 13% are singletons. The sequencing sample was made of memory (CD45RO+) T cells sorted from blood. The receptors were sampled from a young woman in good health. Both conserved end residues are part of each CDR3. D genes are given only for firm matches. Only some rows state a clone size, as once, few, many or a class for expanded clones.

clone size	J gene	D gene	V gene	CDR3 DNA	CDR3 protein
few	TRBJ2-5	TRBD2	TRBV4-1	TGCGCCAGCAGCCAAGCTCGGACTAGCGGGAACCAAGAGACCCAGTACTTC	CASSQARTSGNQETQYF
few	TRBJ2-1	-	TRBV12-3/TRBV12-4	TGTGCCAGCAGGCGGAACTCCTACAATGAGCAGTTCTTC	CASRRNSYNEQFF
-	TRBJ1-3	-	TRBV7-9	TGTGCCAGCAGCTCAGCGCAGGGGACTTCCACTGGAAACACCATATATTTT	CASSSAQGTSTGNTIYF
few	TRBJ2-1	TRBD1	TRBV18	TGTGCCAGCACAGGACAGGGGGCCCTCAATGAGCAGTTCTTC	CASTGQGALNEQFF
few	TRBJ1-2	-	TRBV12-3/TRBV12-4	TGTGCCAGCAGTTTAAGGGCAGGGCATTACTATGGCTACACCTTC	CASSLRAGHYYGYTF
many	TRBJ2-3	TRBD2	TRBV7-3	TGTGCCAGCAGCTTAAGCCCTGCTAGCGGGGGGGCCACAGATACGCAGTATTTT	CASSLSPASGGATDTQYF
many	TRBJ2-7	-	TRBV10-3	TGTGCCATCAGTGAGGGAGTACGGAGCGAGCAGTACTTC	CAISEGVRSEQYF
-	TRBJ2-3	-	TRBV5-1	TGCGCCAGCGCCGACAGCCACAGCACAGATACGCAGTATTTT	CASADSHSTDTQYF
-	TRBJ1-5	-	TRBV4-1	TGCGCCAGCAGCCAGCTAACAGTAAATCAGCCCCAGCATTTT	CASSQLTVNQPQHF
many	TRBJ2-5	TRBD1	TRBV11-3	TGTGCCAGCAGCCCCAGGGGGGAGACCCAGTACTTC	CASSPRGETQYF
many	TRBJ1-1	-	TRBV5-1	TGCGCCAGCAGCTTGGAACAGGGTAGGACTGAAGCTTTCTTT	CASSLEQGRTEAFF
-	TRBJ2-4	-	TRBV4-2	TGTGCCAGCAGCCAAAAGATTAGCGGAAACATTCAGTACTTC	CASSQKISGNIQYF
few	TRBJ1-1	TRBD1	TRBV20-1	TGCAGTGCTAGAAGGGGGGGACAGGGAGGCACTGAAGCTTTCTTT	CSARRGGQGGTEAFF
many	TRBJ2-7	-	TRBV20-1	TGCAGTGCTAGAGTAGTCAGGGGCTACGAGCAGTACTTC	CSARVVRGYEQYF
few	TRBJ2-7	-	TRBV15	TGTGCCACCAGCAAACCGGGAGCATCCTACGAGCAGTACTTC	CATSKPGASYEQYF
-	TRBJ1-6	-	TRBV12-3/TRBV12-4	TGTGCCAGCAGTCCCCAGACAGGTTTCCCCCTCCACTTT	CASSPQTGFPLHF
many	TRBJ2-2	-	TRBV19	TGTGCCAGTCATACCGGCGGGGAGCTGTTTTTT	CASHTGGELFF
-	TRBJ1-2	-	TRBV19	TGTGCCAGTACCCCAGGAACGACGACTAACTATGGCTACACCTTC	CASTPGTTTNYGYTF
many	TRBJ2-2	-	TRBV5-1	TGCGCCAGCAGCTCGCGGGACAGAAACACCGGGGAGCTGTTTTTT	CASSSRDRNTGELFF
few	TRBJ1-5	TRBD1	TRBV5-1	TGCGCCAGCAGCTTGGGGGACAGAAAATATCAGCCCCAGCATTTT	CASSLGDRKYQPQHF
many	TRBJ2-2	-	TRBV20-1	TGCAGTGCTTCTCCGATGAACACCGGGGAGCTGTTTTTT	CSASPMNTGELFF
-	TRBJ2-7	TRBD2	TRBV6-1	TGTGCCAGCAGTACGGGACTAGCGGGAGTGGTGCAGTACTTC	CASSTGLAGVVQYF
many	TRBJ2-1	-	TRBV5-1	TGCGCCAGCAGCTGGGACGAATACAATGAGCAGTTCTTC	CASSWDEYNEQFF
-	TRBJ2-3	TRBD2	TRBV20-1	TGCAGTAAAACTAGCGGGAGGGCGGAAGATACGCAGTATTTT	CSKTSGRAEDTQYF
-	TRBJ2-3	TRBD2	TRBV20-1	TGCAGTGCTAGGAGAGCGGGAGAGGGCACAGATACGCAGTATTTT	CSARRAGEGTDTQYF
-	TRBJ1-1	-	TRBV6-1	TGTGCCAGCAGACGGGGGGGCAGGGTGAACACTGAAGCTTTCTTT	CASRRGGRVNTEAFF
few	TRBJ2-5	-	TRBV7-2	TGTGCCAGCAGCTTAAGGCGCCAAACCCAGTACTTC	CASSLRRQTQYF
few	TRBJ2-2	TRBD1	TRBV5-1	TGCGCCAGCAGCCGCTCCGGGACAGGGCTCACCGGGGAGCTGTTTTTT	CASSRSGTGLTGELFF
few	TRBJ2-7	-	TRBV12-3/TRBV12-4	TGTGCCAGCAGTTTAGGGGAGCAGTACTTC	CASSLGEQYF
-	TRBJ2-2	TRBD2	TRBV4-1	TGCGCCAGCAGTCCCCGCAGCGGGAGGAACACCGGGGAGCTGTTTTTT	CASSPRSGRNTGELFF
-	TRBJ2-1	-	TRBV18	TGTGCCAGCTCACCATCGGTAGATGAGCAGTTCTTC	CASSPSVDEQFF
-	TRBJ1-3	TRBD1	TRBV10-1	TGCGCCAGCAGTGAGTTCCCAGGGGGATCGATGAACACCATATATTTT	CASSEFPGGSMNTIYF
few	TRBJ2-1	-	TRBV7-9	TGTGCCAGCAGCTTAGCGCGGGGAGCTTTGATCAATGAGCAGTTCTTC	CASSLARGALINEQFF
few	TRBJ1-1	-	TRBV20-1	TGCAGTGCTAGACGCCTTGGGGACACTGAAGCTTTCTTT	CSARRLGDTEAFF
few	TRBJ2-3	TRBD2	TRBV20-1	TGCAGTGCTAGAGATGTAAACGGGAGGGCCTTCAATACGCAGTATTTT	CSARDVNGRAFNTQYF
-	TRBJ2-2	-	TRBV18	TGTGCCAGCTCTCCATTGACGAGGAACTCCGGGGAGCTGTTTTTT	CASSPLTRNSGELFF
few	TRBJ2-1	-	TRBV12-3/TRBV12-4	TGTGCCAGCAGTTCGGACAGCGGGGTTTACAATGAGCAGTTCTTC	CASSSDSGVYNEQFF
-	TRBJ2-1	-	TRBV7-8	TGTGCCAGCAGCCACCACCCTCGGGACGTGCAGTTCTTC	CASSHHPRDVQFF
many	TRBJ2-7	-	TRBV7-9	TGTGCCAGCAGCCATCAATACGAGCAGTACTTC	CASSHQYEQYF
-	TRBJ2-7	-	TRBV18	TGTGCCAGCTCACCAATGAGAGGGGACTACGAGCAGTACTTC	CASSPMRGDYEQYF
-	TRBJ1-1	-	TRBV20-1	TGCAGTGCTAGAGATGTTGCACGGCTGAACACTGAAGCTTTCTTT	CSARDVARLNTEAFF
many	TRBJ2-1	-	TRBV7-9	TGTGCCAGCAGTCAAGGGAATGAGCAGTTCTTC	CASSQGNEQFF
-	TRBJ2-7	-	TRBV20-1	TGCAGTGCGGGACTCCAGGCGACGCAGTACTTC	CSAGLQATQYF
few	TRBJ2-7	-	TRBV7-9	TGTGCCAGCAGCTCCTCAGGACACGGAGACCACTACGAGCAGTACTTC	CASSSSGHGDHYEQYF
few	TRBJ2-3	TRBD2	TRBV7-2	TGTGCCAGCACCTATATGGCGCGGGAGGCAGATACGCAGTATTTT	CASTYMAREADTQYF
few	TRBJ2-1	-	TRBV9	TGTGCCAGCAGCACCCCCCCGGGTGAGCAGTTCTTC	CASSTPPGEQFF
-	TRBJ2-1	-	TRBV20-1	TGCAGTGCCGCGTGGTGGCGCTCCTACAATGAGCAGTTCTTC	CSAAWWRSYNEQFF
-	TRBJ2-6	TRBD1	TRBV3-1	TGTGCCAGCAGTCTGCAGGGGGTTAGCTCTGGGGCCAACGTCCTGACTTTC	CASSLQGVSSGANVLTF
-	TRBJ2-3	-	TRBV5-1	TGCGCCAGCAGCTGGGGATACCGGGGCTCTCTTAGCACAGATACGCAGTATTTT	CASSWGYRGSLSTDTQYF
many	TRBJ2-1	-	TRBV7-2	TGTGCCAGCAGCTTGTCTGCAACTCACAATGAGCAGTTCTTC	CASSLSATHNEQFF
-	TRBJ2-4	TRBD2	TRBV20-1	TGCAGTGCTAGAATAGGTCCCAGCGGGGGGGCCTGGGCCAAAAACATTCAGTACTTC	CSARIGPSGGAWAKNIQYF
few	TRBJ1-4	TRBD1	TRBV28	TGTGCCAGCAGCCTGACAGGGGCTAATGAAAAACTGTTTTTT	CASSLTGANEKLFF
-	TRBJ2-5	TRBD2	TRBV12-3/TRBV12-4	TGTGCCAGCAGTTTAAGGGCTAGCGGGGGAGCAGAGACCCAGTACTTC	CASSLRASGGAETQYF
many	TRBJ2-7	TRBD2	TRBV12-3/TRBV12-4	TGTGCCAGCAGTTTGAGCGGGAGTCGCGCCTACGAGCAGTACTTC	CASSLSGSRAYEQYF
many	TRBJ2-3	-	TRBV3-1	TGTGCCAGCGGGCACCTTTCCACAGATACGCAGTATTTT	CASGHLSTDTQYF
few	TRBJ1-5	-	TRBV7-2	TGTGCCAGCAGCCCCGATTGGCGCAATCAGCCCCAGCATTTT	CASSPDWRNQPQHF
medium-sized	TRBJ2-7	-	TRBV27	TGTGCCAGCAAGGGGGGGGGCGCCGAGCAGTACTTC	CASKGGGAEQYF
few	TRBJ2-7	-	TRBV3-1	TGTGCCAGCAGCCAGGCAGATATTACCGAGCAGTACTTC	CASSQADITEQYF
-	TRBJ2-7	-	TRBV9	TGTGCCAGCAGCGTAGGGGGGGACCTAGCCGCGATCTACGAGCAGTACTTC	CASSVGGDLAAIYEQYF